Below are 2 T cell receptor beta chains sequenced from a single sample in a study of T cells in Graves' hyperthyroidism and ophthalmopathy. TCR beta CDR3 regions were amplified from RNA transcripts. Using the HTBI primer set, a first-round RT-PCR was run on the TCR CDR3. TCRdb used MiXCR to reprocess the multiplex PCR reads, holding one entry per CDR3 protein. Here the sample spans hundreds of thousands of distinct CDR3 sequences, 35% to 40% being singletons. Sequencing input: blood. Source of these receptors: a man younger than 30 with Graves' hyperthyroidism.

Note on this clonotype: Just one base apart from a much larger clone, this may be a read error. The chain has TRBV6-5 and TRBJ2-3; no firm D call. CDR1 and CDR2 (germline): MNHEY, SVGAGI. V dropped 4 bases and J dropped 4 bases, with 9 bases sitting between them. The length of the CDR3 is 13 residues. The CDR3 DNA is TGTGCCAGCAGTTCAAATGGTCCAGATACGCAGTATTTT. Translating gives CASSSNGPDTQYF.

This sequence joins TRBV12-3 or TRBV12-4 and TRBJ2-7; 8 nucleotides line up with TRBD2. V was pared by 6 bases and J by 3 bases, with 7 bases of the junction left unmatched. The CDR3 is 14 residues long. In nucleotides, the CDR3 is TGTGCCAGCAGCGTGGACGGGGGGGACTACGAGCAGTACTTC. Its protein product is CASSVDGGDYEQYF.